The source of this T cell receptor beta chain is a study of T cells in Graves' hyperthyroidism and ophthalmopathy (dated by TCRdb to about 2019). Notes on the research overall: Peripheral blood samples were taken at the time of initial diagnosis, prior to any treatment. An independent validation cohort of about 19 hyperthyroidism patients and 17 patients who later progressed to ophthalmopathy tested prospective prediction of ophthalmopathy. According to the paper, TCR Vbeta CDR3 sequencing was carried out on 135 peripheral blood samples, which came from around 43 ophthalmopathy, 70 to 80 hyperthyroidism and about 17 progressor patients. Following sampling, methimazole starting at 30 mg daily was given to hyperthyroidism patients, and high-dose intravenous methylprednisolone was given to ophthalmopathy patients. To identify TCR V-J signatures that set the groups apart, the researchers used a discovery cohort of 100 patients, made up of about 44 with Graves' ophthalmopathy and 57 with stable Graves' hyperthyroidism. Thyroid tissue and blood T-cell repertoires from six Graves' hyperthyroidism patients were also compared in the study. The 90 to 100 discovery patients were randomly divided into training and test sets at a 7:3 ratio.

The TCR beta CDR3 regions were amplified from the RNA transcripts. A first-round RT-PCR of the TCR CDR3 used the HTBI primer set with the Qiagen OneStep RT-PCR kit. A second multiplex PCR round built the libraries, followed by size selection and purification. Paired-end sequencing of the libraries was performed with 100 bp reads on an Illumina HiSeq2000. For the original study's pipeline: SOAPnuke was used to process the raw data, with reads discarded if the reads contained adapters or uncalled bases, had a mean Phred below 15, or lacked an exact constant-primer or identifier match. High-quality paired reads were merged using COPE v1.2.5, and each unique nucleotide sequence was defined as a clonotype. Clonotypes were aligned to IMGT TRBV, TRBD and TRBJ reference segments using MiTCR v1.1. Analysis was restricted to V-J combinations with a frequency above 0.0001, which covered over 98% of repertoires. A TCS score was defined as the ratio of F50 (clonal expansion) to E x V (chaos), with BLOSUM62-based TCRdist applied between CDR3 peptides within each V-J. Welch's t-statistics and random forest reduced 450 to 600 V-J features to about 13, which were used in a naive Bayes classifier (R e1071). TCRdb reran the public reads through fastp at Q25 and MiXCR, keeping productive beta chains. A single entry per CDR3 protein holds the most common genes and DNA from its merged rows. It is TCRdb's table, rather than the study itself, that gives the V and J calls and clone size. The sample contains around 520,000 distinct CDR3 sequences, approximately 25% of them found a single time. The ten largest clones capture 11% of the sample.

CDR1 and CDR2, per the germline V gene (reference sequence), are DFQATT and SNEGSKA. Including the terminal cysteine and phenylalanine, the CDR3 comprises 13 residues. Only the CDR3 DNA stays, 39 bases, in frame from base 1. Cut back by 5 bases and 2 bases, the V and J ends lie 12 bases apart. In the ophthalmopathy patients, disease was moderately to severely active, with a Clinical Activity Score of 3 or more, a NOSPECS grade of 4 or more, and a duration of less than 3 months. Any patient with an uncontrolled infection, another autoimmune disease, pregnancy or lactation was excluded. Diagnoses were established on the basis of clinical symptoms, serum thyroxine and TRAb, thyroid ultrasound, and orbital computed tomography. PBMCs were separated from 10 ml of fresh peripheral blood using Ficoll-Paque density gradient centrifugation. Total RNA was extracted using Trizol reagent, and RNA quality was assessed on an Agilent 2100 Bioanalyzer.

Notes on this clonotype: The antigen it binds to is not known. No base quality values were provided; no much bigger clone lies one nucleotide off.

The full study reports these points: Blood samples also contained most of the expanded thyroid clonotypes (frequency above 0.001), which suggests that blood repertoires may reflect thyroid immune responses. In cross-validation, a model built on a 13 V-J signature told ophthalmopathy apart from stable hyperthyroidism with approximately 91% sensitivity and roughly 81% specificity, and in testing the same model reached 80%/75%. No statistical method was used to set the sample size in advance, and investigators knew the group allocation. During validation, the model predicted progression to ophthalmopathy a median of approximately 7 months ahead of onset, with approximately 70% sensitivity and 72.22% specificity.

The source is a woman under 40 with Graves' ophthalmopathy. The chain employs TRBV20-1 and TRBJ1-2; the D gene cannot be named for sure. Sequenced sample: blood. The bases are TGCAGTGCTGGGGATCAGGAAAACTATGGCTACACCTTC. Translation gives CSAGDQENYGYTF.